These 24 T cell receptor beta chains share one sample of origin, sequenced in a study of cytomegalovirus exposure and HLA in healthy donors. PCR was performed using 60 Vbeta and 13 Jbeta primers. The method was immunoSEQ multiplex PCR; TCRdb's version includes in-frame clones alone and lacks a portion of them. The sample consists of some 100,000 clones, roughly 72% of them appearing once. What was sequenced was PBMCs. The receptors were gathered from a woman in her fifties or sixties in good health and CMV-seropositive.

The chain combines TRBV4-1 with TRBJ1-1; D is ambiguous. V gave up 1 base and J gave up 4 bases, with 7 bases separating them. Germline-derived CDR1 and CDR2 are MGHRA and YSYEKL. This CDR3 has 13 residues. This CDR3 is CASSQGSGTEAFF. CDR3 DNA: TGCGCCAGCAGCCAAGGGTCAGGCACTGAAGCTTTCTTT.

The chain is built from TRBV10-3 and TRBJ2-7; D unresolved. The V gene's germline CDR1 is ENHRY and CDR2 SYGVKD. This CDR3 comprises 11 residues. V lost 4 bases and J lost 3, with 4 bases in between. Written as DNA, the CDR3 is TGTGCCATCAGTGCTAGCTACGAGCAGTACTTC. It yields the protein CAISASYEQYF.

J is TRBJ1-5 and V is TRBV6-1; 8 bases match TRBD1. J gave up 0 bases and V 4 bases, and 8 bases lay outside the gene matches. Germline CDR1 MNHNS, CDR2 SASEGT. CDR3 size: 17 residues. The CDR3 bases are TGTGCCAGCAGTGCCGGGACAGGAACCTTTAGCAATCAGCCCCAGCATTTT. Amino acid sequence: CASSAGTGTFSNQPQHF.

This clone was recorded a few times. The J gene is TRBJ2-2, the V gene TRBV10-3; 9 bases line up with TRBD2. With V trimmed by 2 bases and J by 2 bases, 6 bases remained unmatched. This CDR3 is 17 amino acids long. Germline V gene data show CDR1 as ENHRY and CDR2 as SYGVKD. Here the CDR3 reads CAISEAGGTVNTGELFF. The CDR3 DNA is TGTGCCATCAGTGAGGCGGGGGGGACAGTTAACACCGGGGAGCTGTTTTTT.

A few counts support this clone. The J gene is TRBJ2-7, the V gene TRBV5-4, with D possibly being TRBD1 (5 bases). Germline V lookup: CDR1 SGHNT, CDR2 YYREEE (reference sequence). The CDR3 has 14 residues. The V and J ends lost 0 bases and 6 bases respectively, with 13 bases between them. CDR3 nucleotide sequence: TGTGCCAGCAGCTTGGACAGGATCCTTTCCGAGCAGTACTTC. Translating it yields CASSLDRILSEQYF.

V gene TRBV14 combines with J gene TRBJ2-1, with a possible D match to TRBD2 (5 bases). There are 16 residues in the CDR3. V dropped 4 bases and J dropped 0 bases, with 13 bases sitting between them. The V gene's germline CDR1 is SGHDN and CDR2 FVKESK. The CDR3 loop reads CASSLLGSGSYNEQFF. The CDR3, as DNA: TGTGCCAGCAGCCTCCTGGGAAGCGGCTCCTACAATGAGCAGTTCTTC.

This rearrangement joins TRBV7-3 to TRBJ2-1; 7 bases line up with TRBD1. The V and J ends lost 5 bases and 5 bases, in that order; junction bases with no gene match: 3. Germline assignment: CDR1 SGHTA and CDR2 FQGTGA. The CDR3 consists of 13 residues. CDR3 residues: CASSDRVHNEQFF. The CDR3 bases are TGTGCCAGCAGCGACAGGGTGCACAATGAGCAGTTCTTC.

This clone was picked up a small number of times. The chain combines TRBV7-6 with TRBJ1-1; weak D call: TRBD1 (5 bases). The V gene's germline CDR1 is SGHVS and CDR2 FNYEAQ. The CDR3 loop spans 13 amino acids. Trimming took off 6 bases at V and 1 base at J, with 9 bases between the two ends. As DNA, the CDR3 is TGTGCCAGCAGGATGACAGCGAACACTGAAGCTTTCTTT. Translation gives CASRMTANTEAFF.

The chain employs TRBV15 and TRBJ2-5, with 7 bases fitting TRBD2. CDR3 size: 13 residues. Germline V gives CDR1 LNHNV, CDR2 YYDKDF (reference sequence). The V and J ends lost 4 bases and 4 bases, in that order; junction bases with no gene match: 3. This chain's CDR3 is CATSNSGIETQYF. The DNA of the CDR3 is TGTGCCACCAGCAACAGCGGGATAGAGACCCAGTACTTC.

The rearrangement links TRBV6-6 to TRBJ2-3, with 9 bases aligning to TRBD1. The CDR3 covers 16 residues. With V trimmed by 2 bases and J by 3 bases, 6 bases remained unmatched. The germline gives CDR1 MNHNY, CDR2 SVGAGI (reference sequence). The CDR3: CASSYRGQGLTDTQYF. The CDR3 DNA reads TGTGCCAGCAGTTACAGGGGACAGGGATTAACAGATACGCAGTATTTT.

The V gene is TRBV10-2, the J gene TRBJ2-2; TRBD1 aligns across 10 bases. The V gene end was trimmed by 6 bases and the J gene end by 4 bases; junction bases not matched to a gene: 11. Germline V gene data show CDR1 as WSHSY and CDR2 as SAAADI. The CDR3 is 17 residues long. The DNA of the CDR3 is TGCGCCAGCAGAAGGGACAGGGGCTTCGCGGGCACCGGGGAGCTGTTTTTT. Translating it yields CASRRDRGFAGTGELFF.

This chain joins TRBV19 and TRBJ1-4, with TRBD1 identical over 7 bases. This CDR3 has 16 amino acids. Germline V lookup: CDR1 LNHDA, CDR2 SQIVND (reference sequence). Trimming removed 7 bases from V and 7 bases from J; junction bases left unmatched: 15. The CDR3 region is CASTLSTTGRSEKLFF. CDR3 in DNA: TGTGCCAGTACCCTATCTACGACAGGGCGAAGTGAAAAACTGTTTTTT.

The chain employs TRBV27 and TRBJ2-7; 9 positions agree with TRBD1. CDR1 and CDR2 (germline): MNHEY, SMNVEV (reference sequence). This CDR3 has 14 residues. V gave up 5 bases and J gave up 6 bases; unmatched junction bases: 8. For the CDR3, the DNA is TGTGCCAGCAGTCTCCGGGACAGGGCAACCGAGCAGTACTTC. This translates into CASSLRDRATEQYF.

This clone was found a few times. This CDR3 reads CASSDQGNTEAFF. The CDR3 nucleotides are TGTGCCAGCAGTGATCAGGGCAACACTGAAGCTTTCTTT. The chain combines TRBV25-1 with TRBJ1-1; D is possibly TRBD1 (5 bases). The CDR3 totals 13 residues. V lost 3 bases and J lost 2, with 7 bases in between. Germline V lookup: CDR1 MGHDK, CDR2 SYGVNS.

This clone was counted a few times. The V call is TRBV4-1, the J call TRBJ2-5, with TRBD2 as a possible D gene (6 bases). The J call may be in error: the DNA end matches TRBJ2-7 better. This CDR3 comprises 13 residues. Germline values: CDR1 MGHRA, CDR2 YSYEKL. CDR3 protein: CASSREDYYEQYF. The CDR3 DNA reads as TGCGCCAGCAGCAGAGAGGACTACTACGAGCAGTACTTC.

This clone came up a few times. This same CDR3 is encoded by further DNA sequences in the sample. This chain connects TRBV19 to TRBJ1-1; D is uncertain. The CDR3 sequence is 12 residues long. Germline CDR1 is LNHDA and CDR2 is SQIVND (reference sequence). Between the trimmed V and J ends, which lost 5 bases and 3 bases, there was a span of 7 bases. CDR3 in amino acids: CASSPGYTEAFF. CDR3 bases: TGTGCCAGTAGTCCCGGTTACACTGAAGCTTTCTTT.

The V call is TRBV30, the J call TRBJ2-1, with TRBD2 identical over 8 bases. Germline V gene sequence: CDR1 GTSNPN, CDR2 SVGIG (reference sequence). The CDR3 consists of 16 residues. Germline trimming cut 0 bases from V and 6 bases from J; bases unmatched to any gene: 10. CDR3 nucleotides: TGTGCCTGGAGTGTGGTCGGGAGGGCCTACTGCAATGAGCAGTTCTTC. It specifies CAWSVVGRAYCNEQFF. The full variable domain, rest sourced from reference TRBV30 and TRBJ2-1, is SQTIHQWPATLVQPVGSPLSLECTVEGTSNPNLYWYRQAAGRGLQLLFYSVGIGQISSEVPQNLSASRPQDRQFILSSKKLLLSDSGFYLCAWSVVGRAYCNEQFFGPGTRLTVL.

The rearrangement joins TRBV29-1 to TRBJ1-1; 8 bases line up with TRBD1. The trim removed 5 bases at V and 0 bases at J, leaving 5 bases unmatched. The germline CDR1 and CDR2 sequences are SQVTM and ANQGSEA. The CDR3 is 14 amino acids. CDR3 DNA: TGCAGCGTTAGCCAGGGGGCGCTGAACACTGAAGCTTTCTTT. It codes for CSVSQGALNTEAFF.

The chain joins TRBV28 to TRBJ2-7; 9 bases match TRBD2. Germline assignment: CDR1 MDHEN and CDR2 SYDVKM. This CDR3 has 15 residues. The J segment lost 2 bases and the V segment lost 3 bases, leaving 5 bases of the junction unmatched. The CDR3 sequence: CASSLVLAGPYEQYF. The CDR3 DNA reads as TGTGCCAGCAGTTTGGTGCTAGCGGGACCCTACGAGCAGTACTTC.

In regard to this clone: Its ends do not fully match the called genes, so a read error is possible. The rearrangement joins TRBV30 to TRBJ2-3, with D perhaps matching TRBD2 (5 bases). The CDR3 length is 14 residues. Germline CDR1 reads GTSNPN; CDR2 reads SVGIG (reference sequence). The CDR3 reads CVWSKLGGTDTQYF. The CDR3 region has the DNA TGTGTCTGGAGTAAACTAGGAGGCACAGATACGCAGTATTTT.

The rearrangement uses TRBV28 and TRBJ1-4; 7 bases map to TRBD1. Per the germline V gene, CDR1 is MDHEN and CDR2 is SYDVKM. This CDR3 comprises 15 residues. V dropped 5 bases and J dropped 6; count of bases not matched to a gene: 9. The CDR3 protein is CASSVQGYDDEKLFF. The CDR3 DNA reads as TGTGCCAGCAGTGTACAGGGGTACGACGATGAAAAACTGTTTTTT.

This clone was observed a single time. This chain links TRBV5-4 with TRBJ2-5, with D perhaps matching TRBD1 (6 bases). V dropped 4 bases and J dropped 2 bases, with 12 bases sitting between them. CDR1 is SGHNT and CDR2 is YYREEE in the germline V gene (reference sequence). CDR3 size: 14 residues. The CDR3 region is CASSGTGTQETQYF. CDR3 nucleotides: TGTGCCAGCAGCGGAACCGGGACACAAGAGACCCAGTACTTC.

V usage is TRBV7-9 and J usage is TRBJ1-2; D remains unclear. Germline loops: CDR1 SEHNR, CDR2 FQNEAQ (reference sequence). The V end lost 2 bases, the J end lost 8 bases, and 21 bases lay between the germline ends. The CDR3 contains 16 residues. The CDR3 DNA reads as TGTGCCAGCAGCTTAATTGAGGCAGCCCCTCATGCGGGCTACACCTTC. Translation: CASSLIEAAPHAGYTF.

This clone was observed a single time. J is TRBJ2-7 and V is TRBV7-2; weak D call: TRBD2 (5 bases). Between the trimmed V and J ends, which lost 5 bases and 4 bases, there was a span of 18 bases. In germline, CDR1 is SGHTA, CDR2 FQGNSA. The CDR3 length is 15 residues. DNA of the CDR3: TGTGCCAGCAGCCCCCTGGGGAGCTCGAATTACGAGCAGTACTTC. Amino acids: CASSPLGSSNYEQYF.